The 29 T cell receptor beta chains below were found in one sample sequenced in a study of T cell changes during pregnancy in multiple sclerosis. The table came from immunoSEQ multiplex PCR; TCRdb's copy has only in-frame clones and leaves some out. The sample lists 60,000 or so clones, roughly 88% occurring once. This sample comprised peripheral blood, obtained in the second trimester of pregnancy. Receptors originate from a female donor in good health, enrolled as a control in a pregnancy study.

The chain recombines TRBV6-5 with TRBJ1-2, with no clear D. V lost 5 bases and J lost 2, with 12 bases in between. Germline V gene lookup returns CDR1 MNHEY and CDR2 SVGAGI. This CDR3 is 14 amino acids long. CDR3: CASSEQPRNYGYTF. The CDR3 DNA reads TGTGCCAGCAGTGAACAACCAAGAAACTATGGCTACACCTTC.

The gene calls are TRBV7-6 and TRBJ2-1; 11 nucleotides align to TRBD1. CDR1 SGHVS and CDR2 FNYEAQ come from the germline V gene. Losses at the gene ends were 2 bases for V and 6 bases for J; bases not matched to a gene: 9. This CDR3 is built from 17 residues. The CDR3 region is CASSLWPTGTGGNEQFF. CDR3 coding DNA: TGTGCCAGCAGCTTATGGCCCACCGGGACAGGGGGCAATGAGCAGTTCTTC.

The CDR3: CASSLEGGYNSPLHF. The DNA for the CDR3 is TGTGCCAGCAGTTTAGAAGGCGGCTATAATTCACCCCTCCACTTT. The chain recombines TRBV6-5 with TRBJ1-6; D is unclear. This CDR3 has 15 amino acids. Germline V gives CDR1 MNHEY, CDR2 SVGAGI. The V end was cut by 4 bases, the J end by 3 bases, with 10 bases between.

The chain is built from TRBV6-1 and TRBJ2-3, with TRBD1 identical over 7 bases. The CDR3 covers 15 residues. J was trimmed by 3 bases and V by 6 bases; bases with no gene match: 9. The germline CDR1 and CDR2 sequences are MNHNS and SASEGT. CDR3 amino acids: CASSFRDSATDTQYF. CDR3 DNA sequence: TGTGCCAGCAGCTTCCGGGACAGCGCAACAGATACGCAGTATTTT.

This chain connects TRBV2 to TRBJ1-5, with 9 positions matching TRBD1. After removal of 6 bases from V and 5 bases from J, the junction contained 5 bases not matched to a gene. Germline CDR1 SNHLY, CDR2 FYNNEI. The CDR3 extends over 14 amino acids. CDR3 DNA: TGTGCCAGCAGGCCGGGACAGGGATATCAGCCCCAGCATTTT. Translating it yields CASRPGQGYQPQHF.

V is TRBV27 and J is TRBJ1-3, with D possibly being TRBD1 (6 bases). The CDR3 has 14 amino acids. Trimming took 2 bases from V and 2 from J, leaving 7 bases between them. Germline CDR1 is MNHEY and CDR2 is SMNVEV (reference sequence). CDR3 DNA: TGTGCCAGCAGTTTACAGGGGCCTGGAAACACCATATATTTT. It specifies CASSLQGPGNTIYF.

V is TRBV6-6 and J is TRBJ2-3, with 11 bases fitting TRBD2. The CDR3 totals 15 residues. J lost 2 bases, V lost 8 bases, and 6 bases had no gene match. Germline loops: CDR1 MNHNY, CDR2 SVGAGI (reference sequence). DNA of the CDR3: TGTGCCAGCGGCATAGCGGGAGGGTACACAGATACGCAGTATTTT. Protein product: CASGIAGGYTDTQYF.

The V call is TRBV7-9, the J call TRBJ2-7, with D perhaps matching TRBD2 (6 bases). Germline CDR1 is SEHNR and CDR2 is FQNEAQ (reference sequence). The ends were cut back, 1 base at V and 3 bases at J, with 13 bases in the middle. The CDR3 length is 15 residues. CDR3 nucleotide sequence: TGTGCCAGCAGCTTAGGGGGGGTAGAGGGCTACGAGCAGTACTTC. Amino acids: CASSLGGVEGYEQYF.

The chain has TRBV7-2 and TRBJ2-4; 7 bases match TRBD2. The CDR3 spans 17 residues. Trimming took 2 bases from V and 0 from J; bases not matched to a gene: 7. Germline-derived CDR1 and CDR2 are SGHTA and FQGNSA. The CDR3 is CASSLRAGILAKNIQYF. For the CDR3, the DNA is TGTGCCAGCAGCTTACGAGCGGGGATCCTAGCCAAAAACATTCAGTACTTC.

The CDR3 DNA reads TGTGCCACCCTCAGGGCAAACACCGGGGAGCTGTTTTTT. Translation: CATLRANTGELFF. The J gene is TRBJ2-2, the V gene TRBV15, with D possibly TRBD1 on 5 matching bases. The CDR3 totals 13 residues. V dropped 8 bases and J dropped 2 bases, with 9 bases sitting between them. Looked up from germline, CDR1 is LNHNV and CDR2 is YYDKDF (reference sequence).

The V gene is TRBV6-4, the J gene TRBJ1-5, with unresolved D. Trimming left V 0 bases short and J 6 bases short, with 6 bases between. CDR1 and CDR2 from the germline V gene are MRHNA and SNTAGT. CDR3 length: 13 residues. In nucleotides, the CDR3 is TGTGCCAGCAGTGACTCTTCGGGTCAGCCCCAGCATTTT. Protein sequence: CASSDSSGQPQHF.

The rearrangement joins TRBV19 to TRBJ2-1; 9 bases agree with TRBD2. The CDR3 is 16 amino acids. The germline V gene encodes CDR1 LNHDA and CDR2 SQIVND (reference sequence). With V trimmed by 1 base and J by 3 bases, 4 bases remained unmatched. CDR3 loop: CASSIGSGRIYNEQFF. In DNA form, the CDR3 reads TGTGCCAGTAGTATAGGAAGCGGGAGGATCTACAATGAGCAGTTCTTC.

V usage is TRBV5-4 and J usage is TRBJ1-2; 7 nucleotides line up with TRBD1. The CDR3 covers 15 residues. The germline gives CDR1 SGHNT, CDR2 YYREEE (reference sequence). The V segment lost 4 bases and the J segment 6 bases; nucleotides outside the gene matches: 12. The CDR3 region has the DNA TGTGCCAGCAGCCCCGAGGGACAGTTCACGGATGGCTACACCTTC. It translates to CASSPEGQFTDGYTF. Variable domain in full (rest from reference TRBV5-4 and TRBJ1-2): ETGVTQSPTHLIKTRGQQVTLRCSSQSGHNTVSWYQQALGQGPQFIFQYYREEENGRGNFPPRFSGLQFPNYSSELNVNALELDDSALYLCASSPEGQFTDGYTFGSGTRLTVV.

The chain links TRBV19 to TRBJ2-1; 12 bases align to TRBD2. Looked up from germline, CDR1 is LNHDA and CDR2 is SQIVND (reference sequence). V shed 5 bases and J 1 base; nucleotides not matched to a gene: 3. This CDR3 has 16 residues. DNA for the CDR3: TGTGCCAGTAGTCTGACTAGCGGGGGATCCTACAATGAGCAGTTCTTC. Protein product: CASSLTSGGSYNEQFF.

The chain carries TRBV7-9 and TRBJ1-2, with a weak D call TRBD1 (5 bases). Germline V gene sequence: CDR1 SEHNR, CDR2 FQNEAQ (reference sequence). The V gene lost 1 base and the J gene lost 1 base, with 13 bases spanning the gap. CDR3 length: 16 amino acids. The CDR3 bases are TGTGCCAGCAGCTTAGGACAGCGGGCCCTTAACTATGGCTACACCTTC. This encodes CASSLGQRALNYGYTF.

This clone was seen a single time. The CDR3 loop is CASSETGTGLLRYF. CDR3 bases: TGTGCCAGCAGCGAAACCGGGACAGGCCTTTTGAGGTATTTT. This chain connects TRBV5-6 to TRBJ2-3; 8 nucleotides align to TRBD1. Germline V gene sequence: CDR1 SGHDT, CDR2 YYEEEE. V gave up 4 bases and J gave up 14 bases; unmatched junction bases: 15. This CDR3 region has 14 residues.

As regards this clone: A junction boundary mismatches the germline segment, possibly from a read error. The chain is built from TRBV7-7 and TRBJ2-4, with 7 bases identical to TRBD2. The CDR3 length is 16 residues. The germline CDR1 and CDR2 sequences are SSHAT and FNYEAQ (reference sequence). The CDR3 coding sequence is TGTGCTAGCAGCTTAGGCGATAGCGGGGCCAAAAACATTCAGTACTTC. As protein: CASSLGDSGAKNIQYF.

The J gene is TRBJ1-1, the V gene TRBV25-1; D gene uncertain. Germline CDR1 and CDR2: MGHDK and SYGVNS. CDR3 size: 13 residues. Between the trimmed V and J ends, which lost 11 bases and 6 bases, there was a span of 19 bases. Written as DNA, the CDR3 is TGTGCCTGCCGGGCGGGCAGTTCCCCTGAAGCTTTCTTT. It codes for CACRAGSSPEAFF. Full variable domain (missing parts from reference TRBV25-1 and TRBJ1-1): EADIYQTPRYLVIGTGKKITLECSQTMGHDKMYWYQQDPGMELHLIHYSYGVNSTEKGDLSSESTVSRIRTEHFPLTLESARPSHTSQYLCACRAGSSPEAFFGQGTRLTVV.

The chain couples TRBV10-3 to TRBJ2-5; D is perhaps TRBD2 (6 bases). This CDR3 comprises 14 residues. Trimming pared 4 bases from V and 2 bases from J, leaving 11 bases between. From germline, CDR1 is ENHRY and CDR2 SYGVKD. The CDR3 DNA follows: TGTGCCATCAGTGGTAGCGGATCACAAGAGACCCAGTACTTC. It is translated as CAISGSGSQETQYF.

This clone was seen just once. The junction and the germline gene differ at one end; a read error may be behind it. This chain joins TRBV27 and TRBJ2-7; 11 nucleotides align to TRBD2. Germline CDR1 and CDR2: MNHEY and SMNVEV (reference sequence). The CDR3 spans 14 residues. The CDR3 here is CASSLPGTSGPTHF. In nucleotides, the CDR3 is TGTGCCAGCAGTCTTCCCGGGACTAGCGGTCCCACCCACTTC.

The chain joins TRBV28 to TRBJ1-2; the D gene is possibly TRBD1 (6 bases). CDR3 length equals 13 residues. Germline V gives CDR1 MDHEN, CDR2 SYDVKM. The germline V and J ends were trimmed by 7 bases and 5 bases, with 14 bases remaining between them. CDR3 DNA sequence: TGTGCCAGCACCTACCCAGGGGTTTATGGCTACACCTTC. Translating it yields CASTYPGVYGYTF.

The chain links TRBV7-9 to TRBJ2-2; 7 bases agree with TRBD2. With V trimmed by 5 bases and J by 3 bases, 6 bases remained unmatched. The CDR3 is 15 residues long. The germline V gene has CDR1 SEHNR and CDR2 FQNEAQ (reference sequence). This chain's CDR3 is CASSTEAGDTGELFF. The CDR3, as DNA: TGTGCCAGCAGCACAGAGGCGGGAGACACCGGGGAGCTGTTTTTT.

The rearrangement links TRBV6-6 to TRBJ1-1; TRBD1 agrees at 10 bases. Germline V CDR1 and CDR2: MNHNY, SVGAGI (reference sequence). The CDR3 contains 15 residues. Trimming took 4 bases from V and 6 from J; bases not matched to a gene: 8. The CDR3 DNA is TGTGCCAGCAGTTCCTTGGACAGGGGGATTGCTGAAGCTTTCTTT. Translating it yields CASSSLDRGIAEAFF.

In the case of this clone: Compared with germline, one end of the junction differs, possibly owing to a read error. J is TRBJ1-1 and V is TRBV6-5; tentatively, D is TRBD1 (6 bases). Germline V gene lookup returns CDR1 MNHEY and CDR2 SVGAGI. The CDR3 length is 13 residues. CDR3 coding DNA: TGTGCCAGCAGTTACTCGATCCAGGGGACGCGGTCTTTT. Translated: CASSYSIQGTRSF.

The chain recombines TRBV5-1 with TRBJ2-1; a weak D match, TRBD2 (6 bases). The germline gives CDR1 SGHRS, CDR2 YFSETQ. Trimming pared 2 bases from V and 1 base from J, leaving 13 bases between. The CDR3 sequence is 16 residues long. CDR3 in DNA: TGCGCCAGCAGCTTAAACGGGAGATCTTCCTACAATGAGCAGTTCTTC. Translated, it gives CASSLNGRSSYNEQFF.

In its sample, this clone was seen once. This sequence joins TRBV28 and TRBJ2-3; possibly TRBD2 for D (6 bases). With 2 bases removed from V and 3 bases from J, the gap between germline ends came to 15 bases. The CDR3 contains 16 residues. Germline loops: CDR1 MDHEN, CDR2 SYDVKM. The CDR3 DNA sequence: TGTGCCAGCAGTTTAGGGTCGGGAGTTCTTACAGATACGCAGTATTTT. It is translated as CASSLGSGVLTDTQYF.

The chain carries TRBV6-1 and TRBJ2-1, with 9 positions matching TRBD2. The V and J ends lost 1 base and 8 bases, in that order; junction bases with no gene match: 9. Per the germline V gene, CDR1 is MNHNS and CDR2 is SASEGT. This CDR3 contains 16 residues. In DNA, the CDR3 is TGTGCCAGCAGTGAAGGCTGGCGGGAGGGTTTCCATGAGCAGTTCTTC. Translation gives CASSEGWREGFHEQFF.

This chain connects TRBV7-9 to TRBJ2-7; 8 bases are a match to TRBD1. The CDR3 consists of 14 residues. Per germline, CDR1 SEHNR and CDR2 FQNEAQ (reference sequence). V shed 5 bases and J 0 bases; nucleotides not matched to a gene: 3. The CDR3 protein is CASSRTGFSYEQYF. In nucleotides, the CDR3 is TGTGCCAGCAGCCGGACAGGGTTCTCCTACGAGCAGTACTTC.

This clone was detected only once. The J gene is TRBJ1-1, the V gene TRBV11-2; 10 positions match TRBD1. Per germline, CDR1 SGHAT and CDR2 FQNNGV. This CDR3 has 16 amino acids. With 6 bases clipped from V and 0 bases from J, the junction kept 7 bases outside the gene matches. This CDR3 reads CASRPDRGPMNTEAFF. CDR3 bases: TGTGCCAGCAGACCCGACAGGGGGCCGATGAACACTGAAGCTTTCTTT.